A single sample gave rise to the 29 T cell receptor beta chains below, sequenced in a study of OX40 agonist ivuxolimab in advanced cancers. Produced via immunoSEQ multiplex PCR; TCRdb's table is partial and in-frame only. The table has 30,000 to 35,000 clones, roughly nine tenths seen once. The specimen was CD4+ or CD8+ T cells sorted from blood, collected in a trial of the OX40 agonist ivuxolimab. The receptors were sampled from an adult with an advanced solid tumor such as melanoma, head and neck, liver or kidney cancer.

This clone was counted a few times. V usage is TRBV20-1 and J usage is TRBJ1-1; D gene ambiguous. The CDR3 covers 11 residues. CDR1 and CDR2 (germline): DFQATT, SNEGSKA (reference sequence). V was pared by 7 bases and J by 0 bases, with 6 bases between. DNA for the CDR3: TGCAGTGTACATATGAACACTGAAGCTTTCTTT. Translating gives CSVHMNTEAFF.

The chain links TRBV7-8 to TRBJ2-3; 8 positions match TRBD2. With 4 bases clipped from V and 6 bases from J, the junction kept 6 bases outside the gene matches. The germline gives CDR1 SGHVS, CDR2 FQNEAQ. The CDR3 is 14 amino acids. The CDR3 nucleotides read TGTGCCAGCAGCTACAGCGGGAGTGGGGATACGCAGTATTTT. It translates to CASSYSGSGDTQYF.

V usage is TRBV2 and J usage is TRBJ1-4, with TRBD1 as a possible D gene (5 bases). The CDR3 covers 14 residues. Trimming pared 3 bases from V and 7 bases from J, leaving 12 bases between. CDR1 is SNHLY, CDR2 FYNNEI, per germline. In DNA, the CDR3 is TGTGCCAGCAGTGACAGGGACTGGGGTGAAAAACTGTTTTTT. It specifies CASSDRDWGEKLFF.

The chain has TRBV7-9 and TRBJ2-4; D ambiguous. The ends were cut back, 3 bases at V and 6 bases at J, with 9 bases in the middle. Per the germline V gene, CDR1 is SEHNR and CDR2 is FQNEAQ (reference sequence). The CDR3 length is 13 residues. CDR3 coding DNA: TGTGCCAGCAGCTTTGGGCTAGGAAACATTCAGTACTTC. Its translation: CASSFGLGNIQYF.

The chain is built from TRBV7-9 and TRBJ2-7, with D possibly TRBD2 on 5 matching bases. This CDR3 contains 14 residues. CDR1 and CDR2 from the germline V gene are SEHNR and FQNEAQ (reference sequence). The V gene lost 0 bases and the J gene lost 4 bases, with 10 bases spanning the gap. For the CDR3, the DNA is TGTGCCAGCAGCTTAGCGGTCGGGGAGTACGAGCAGTACTTC. This sequence encodes CASSLAVGEYEQYF.

The chain has TRBV19 and TRBJ1-2, with D tentatively TRBD1 (5 bases). Germline CDR1 reads LNHDA; CDR2 reads SQIVND (reference sequence). The CDR3 is 19 amino acids. Trimming left V 5 bases short and J 0 bases short, with 25 bases between. DNA of the CDR3: TGTGCCAGTAGTGTCCCTTTAGGGGACTCCTCCCTCGCTAACTATGGCTACACCTTC. Its protein is CASSVPLGDSSLANYGYTF.

The chain carries TRBV7-9 and TRBJ1-2; TRBD1 is a possible D gene (6 bases). Germline CDR1 SEHNR, CDR2 FQNEAQ (reference sequence). The CDR3 contains 13 residues. Trimming took off 5 bases at V and 3 bases at J, with 10 bases between the two ends. CDR3 residues: CASSRDTYYGYTF. CDR3 DNA sequence: TGTGCCAGCAGCCGGGACACGTACTATGGCTACACCTTC.

This chain uses TRBV7-9 with TRBJ1-2; D gene uncertain. Germline assignment: CDR1 SEHNR and CDR2 FQNEAQ (reference sequence). The CDR3 is 12 amino acids. The V and J ends lost 5 bases and 2 bases respectively, with 6 bases between them. The CDR3 region has the DNA TGTGCCAGCAGCGCAGTGAACTATGGCTACACCTTC. The encoded protein is CASSAVNYGYTF.

The chain employs TRBV7-5 and TRBJ2-3. TRBV7-5 has pseudogene status. This CDR3 spans 15 amino acids. The CDR3 DNA follows: TGTGCCAGCAGCTTAGTTGCTTATAGCACAGATACGCAGTATTTT. The encoded protein is CASSLVAYSTDTQYF.

J is TRBJ2-7 and V is TRBV7-3; TRBD1 matches at 9 bases. With V trimmed by 3 bases and J by 12 bases, 18 bases remained unmatched. Germline CDR1 and CDR2: SGHTA and FQGTGA. This CDR3 spans 16 amino acids. The CDR3 sequence is CASSLRVGTGLFEGYF. The CDR3 DNA reads TGTGCCAGCAGCTTGCGGGTCGGGACAGGGCTTTTTGAGGGGTACTTC.

This clone appeared a few times. The V and J genes are TRBV5-1 and TRBJ2-7; no clear D gene. V lost 7 bases and J lost 5, with 16 bases in between. CDR1 SGHRS and CDR2 YFSETQ come from the germline V gene. CDR3 length equals 13 residues. The CDR3 loop reads CASGNTESHEQYF. CDR3 coding DNA: TGCGCCAGCGGAAACACAGAATCCCACGAGCAGTACTTC. The full variable domain, its missing parts supplied by reference TRBV5-1 and TRBJ2-7, is KAGVTQTPRYLIKTRGQQVTLSCSPISGHRSVSWYQQTPGQGLQFLFEYFSETQRNKGNFPGRFSGRQFSNSRSEMNVSTLELGDSALYLCASGNTESHEQYFGPGTRLTVT.

This clone has just one count. The genes are TRBV4-1 and TRBJ2-1, with TRBD2 as a possible D gene (6 bases). The germline gives CDR1 MGHRA, CDR2 YSYEKL. The germline V and J ends were trimmed by 0 bases and 0 bases, with 9 bases remaining between them. The CDR3 covers 16 residues. CDR3 amino acids: CASSQDRESSYNEQFF. CDR3 sequence (DNA): TGCGCCAGCAGCCAAGATCGGGAGAGCTCCTACAATGAGCAGTTCTTC.

This chain connects TRBV2 to TRBJ1-5, with 9 positions matching TRBD1. Germline CDR1 is SNHLY and CDR2 is FYNNEI. The junction had 7 bases not matched to a gene; V was cut back by 5 bases and J by 8 bases. The CDR3 length is 14 residues. For the CDR3, the DNA is TGTGCCAGCAGTACGGGACAGGGATTTGAGCCCCAGCATTTT. It translates to CASSTGQGFEPQHF. The full variable domain, its missing parts supplied by reference TRBV2 and TRBJ1-5, is EPEVTQTPSHQVTQMGQEVILRCVPISNHLYFYWYRQILGQKVEFLVSFYNNEISEKSEIFDDQFSVERPDGSNFTLKIRSTKLEDSAMYFCASSTGQGFEPQHFGDGTRLSIL.

This chain joins TRBV11-2 and TRBJ1-1; 7 bases agree with TRBD1. The length of the CDR3 is 14 residues. The germline gives CDR1 SGHAT, CDR2 FQNNGV. The J segment lost 3 bases and the V segment lost 3 bases, leaving 4 bases of the junction unmatched. The CDR3 DNA is TGTGCCAGCAGCTTTCAGGGGGTGTACACTGAAGCTTTCTTT. Amino acids: CASSFQGVYTEAFF.

V is TRBV7-8 and J is TRBJ2-1; TRBD1 matches 10 bases. Trimming cost V 3 bases and J 7 bases; bases outside gene matches: 6. The CDR3 runs to 15 residues. Germline lookup yields CDR1 SGHVS and CDR2 FQNEAQ. CDR3: CASSFGQGVGNEQFF. The CDR3 DNA reads as TGTGCCAGCAGCTTCGGACAGGGGGTTGGAAATGAGCAGTTCTTC.

The chain links TRBV5-1 to TRBJ2-1, with 9 bases fitting TRBD2. Germline CDR1 is SGHRS and CDR2 is YFSETQ. J gave up 5 bases and V 3 bases, and 3 bases lay outside the gene matches. The CDR3 length is 14 residues. CDR3 protein: CASSWASGNNEQFF. The CDR3 DNA reads TGCGCCAGCAGCTGGGCTAGCGGGAACAATGAGCAGTTCTTC. Filled out from reference TRBV5-1 and TRBJ2-1, the complete variable domain reads KAGVTQTPRYLIKTRGQQVTLSCSPISGHRSVSWYQQTPGQGLQFLFEYFSETQRNKGNFPGRFSGRQFSNSRSEMNVSTLELGDSALYLCASSWASGNNEQFFGPGTRLTVL.

The V gene is TRBV5-4, the J gene TRBJ2-3, with D possibly called TRBD1 or TRBD2 (5 bases each). Germline V gene lookup returns CDR1 SGHNT and CDR2 YYREEE (reference sequence). This CDR3 has 16 amino acids. V lost 2 bases, J lost 1 base, and 14 bases lay in between. This CDR3 is CASSFPAVGGTDTQYF. Here the CDR3 DNA reads TGTGCCAGCAGCTTCCCCGCCGTGGGGGGCACAGATACGCAGTATTTT.

This clone was picked up one time. The V and J genes are TRBV11-2 and TRBJ2-7, with TRBD1 matching over 7 bases. The junction had 11 bases not matched to a gene; V was cut back by 4 bases and J by 5 bases. Germline loops: CDR1 SGHAT, CDR2 FQNNGV. The CDR3 is made up of 15 amino acids. CDR3 residues: CASSSDGTDTDEQYF. The CDR3, as DNA: TGTGCCAGCAGCTCAGACGGGACAGATACGGACGAGCAGTACTTC.

The chain uses TRBV9 and TRBJ2-3; D gene uncertain. Germline loops: CDR1 SGDLS, CDR2 YYNGEE. The CDR3 spans 12 residues. V shed 0 bases and J shed 4 bases, with 3 bases lying between them. The CDR3 bases are TGTGCCAGCAGCGTAGAGGCAGATACGCAGTATTTT. Translating gives CASSVEADTQYF.

This chain links TRBV6-5 with TRBJ2-7, with a tentative D call TRBD1 (6 bases). The CDR3 contains 13 residues. V shed 2 bases and J shed 6 bases, with 11 bases lying between them. The germline CDR1 and CDR2 sequences are MNHEY and SVGAGI. CDR3 in DNA: TGTGCCAGCAGTTACGGGAAAGGGGGCGAGCAGTACTTC. This codes for CASSYGKGGEQYF.

The chain uses TRBV27 and TRBJ1-1; D is unresolved. Germline CDR1 and CDR2: MNHEY and SMNVEV (reference sequence). CDR3 length: 14 amino acids. Trimming pared 2 bases from V and 1 base from J, leaving 8 bases between. This chain's CDR3 is CASSLRGKNTEAFF. The CDR3 DNA reads as TGTGCCAGCAGTTTACGGGGAAAGAACACTGAAGCTTTCTTT.

The V gene is TRBV5-4, the J gene TRBJ2-7; 9 nucleotides align to TRBD1. Germline V gene sequence: CDR1 SGHNT, CDR2 YYREEE (reference sequence). J gave up 3 bases and V 4 bases, and 17 bases lay outside the gene matches. This CDR3 is 18 amino acids long. CDR3 amino acids: CASSQDILPGQGNYEQYF. In nucleotides, the CDR3 is TGTGCCAGCAGCCAAGACATCCTCCCGGGACAGGGTAACTACGAGCAGTACTTC.

The CDR3 DNA sequence: TGTGCCAGCAGTGATAGGGCAGTAAGTGGCTACACCTTC. Translated: CASSDRAVSGYTF. The V gene is TRBV25-1, the J gene TRBJ1-2; no clear D. V lost 3 bases and J lost 7, with 12 bases in between. The CDR3 runs to 13 residues. Germline CDR1 MGHDK, CDR2 SYGVNS.

The rearrangement uses TRBV29-1 and TRBJ1-3; the match to TRBD1 covers 10 bases. Germline V gene sequence: CDR1 SQVTM, CDR2 ANQGSEA. The CDR3 extends over 12 amino acids. The ends lost 6 bases at V and 6 bases at J; junction bases unmatched: 2. The CDR3 is CSVGTGENTIYF. CDR3 DNA sequence: TGCAGCGTCGGGACAGGGGAAAACACCATATATTTT.

This sequence joins TRBV11-2 and TRBJ2-3; D not certain. This CDR3 comprises 12 residues. Trimming took off 2 bases at V and 2 bases at J, with 2 bases between the two ends. Germline V gene lookup returns CDR1 SGHAT and CDR2 FQNNGV. The CDR3 region has the DNA TGTGCCAGCAGCTTAAACACAGATACGCAGTATTTT. It specifies CASSLNTDTQYF.

The rearrangement uses TRBV6-6 and TRBJ2-3, with D perhaps assigned TRBD1 or TRBD2 (5 bases each). The ends were cut back, 10 bases at V and 0 bases at J, with 11 bases in the middle. Per the germline V gene, CDR1 is MNHNY and CDR2 is SVGAGI (reference sequence). The CDR3 loop spans 13 amino acids. CDR3 region: CATAGTSTDTQYF. CDR3 coding DNA: TGTGCCACTGCCGGGACGAGCACAGATACGCAGTATTTT.

The gene calls are TRBV6-6 and TRBJ2-1; D remains unclear. Trimming took 4 bases from V and 4 from J, leaving 11 bases between them. CDR1 and CDR2 from the germline V gene are MNHNY and SVGAGI (reference sequence). The CDR3 extends over 14 amino acids. CDR3 sequence reads: CASSSKVGYNEQFF. CDR3 coding DNA: TGTGCCAGCAGTTCGAAGGTAGGATACAATGAGCAGTTCTTC.

The CDR3 loop is CASSERQGAFLEQFF. The CDR3 DNA sequence: TGTGCCAGCAGTGAGCGACAGGGGGCATTTCTTGAGCAGTTCTTC. This rearrangement joins TRBV6-1 to TRBJ2-1, with TRBD1 identical over 10 bases. Germline CDR1 is MNHNS and CDR2 is SASEGT. The junction had 8 bases not matched to a gene; V was cut back by 3 bases and J by 9 bases. The CDR3 spans 15 residues.

The chain recombines TRBV9 with TRBJ1-1; TRBD1 is a possible D gene (6 bases). Trimming shortened V by 4 bases and J by 7 bases, and 14 bases separated the two germline ends. The CDR3 length is 13 residues. The germline V gene has CDR1 SGDLS and CDR2 YYNGEE. Written as DNA, the CDR3 is TGTGCCAGCAGCCCCATGAGGGGGAGTGAAGCTTTCTTT. It codes for CASSPMRGSEAFF.